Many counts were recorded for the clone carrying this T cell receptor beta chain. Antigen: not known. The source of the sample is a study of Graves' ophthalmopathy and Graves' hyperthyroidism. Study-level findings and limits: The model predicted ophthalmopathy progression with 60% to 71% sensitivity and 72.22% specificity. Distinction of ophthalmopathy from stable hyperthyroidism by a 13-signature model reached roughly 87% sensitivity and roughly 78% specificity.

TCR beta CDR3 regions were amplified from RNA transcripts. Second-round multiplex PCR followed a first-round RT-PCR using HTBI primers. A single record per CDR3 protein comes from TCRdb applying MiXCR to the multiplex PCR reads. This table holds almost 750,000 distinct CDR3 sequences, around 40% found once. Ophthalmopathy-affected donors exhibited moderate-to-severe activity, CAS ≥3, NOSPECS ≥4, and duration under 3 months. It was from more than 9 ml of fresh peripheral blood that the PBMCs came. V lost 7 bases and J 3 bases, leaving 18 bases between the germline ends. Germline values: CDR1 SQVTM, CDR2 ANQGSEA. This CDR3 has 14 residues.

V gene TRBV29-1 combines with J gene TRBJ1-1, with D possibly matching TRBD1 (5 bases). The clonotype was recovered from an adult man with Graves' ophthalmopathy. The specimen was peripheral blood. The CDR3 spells CSADRGVLDTEAFF. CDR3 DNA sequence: TGCAGCGCGGACCGGGGGGTTCTCGACACTGAAGCTTTCTTT.